This T cell receptor beta chain originates from a study of blood T cells in healthy people across ages. This clonotype was seen a handful of times. The target antigen is unknown. Study-wide points: In the absence of known donor CMV status, changes in expanded clonotypes were possibly confounded. Correlation between TCR beta diversity and naive T cell percentage was strong.

Sample-barcoded 5' priming and a J-beta primer mix drove a second PCR of roughly 6 to 12 cycles. Every cDNA was tagged by a template-switch adaptor with 12 random nucleotides. Every sample returned 2.5 million or more CDR3-containing paired-end reads. TCRdb fed the 5' RACE reads into MiXCR, producing one record per CDR3 protein. Of about a million distinct CDR3 sequences listed, around 48% were seen once; the top ten hold roughly 12%. Sequencing input: blood. This TCR came from a man aged 25 to 40 in good health.

The CDR3 sequence: CASSLVDSSGYEQYF. CDR3 nucleotide sequence: TGTGCCAGCAGTTTAGTGGACTCGTCTGGCTACGAGCAGTACTTC. This sequence joins TRBV27 and TRBJ2-4; D possibly corresponds to TRBD2 (5 bases). The last part of the DNA fits TRBJ2-7 better; the J call may be wrong. CDR3 size: 15 residues. Germline CDR1 reads MNHEY; CDR2 reads SMNVEV (reference sequence).